This T cell receptor beta chain was sequenced for a study of T cells after yellow fever vaccination. Study findings and constraints: When the response was secondary, it was weaker but reached its peak faster, day 5 versus 15.

For TCR, cDNA came from 5'RACE template switching, which added a universal primer site and UMIs. MiXCR was run by TCRdb on the 5' RACE reads, yielding one entry per CDR3 protein. Counted here are more than 65,000 distinct CDR3 sequences, 7.3% occurring once; the ten biggest clones make up around 29%. This clonotype was found many times. Its specificity is not known. With 6 bases clipped from V and 6 bases from J, the junction kept 13 bases outside the gene matches. The germline V gene encodes CDR1 SQVTM and CDR2 ANQGSEA. The CDR3 totals 14 residues. The starting material was CD8+ T cells sorted from PBMCs, obtained 10 to 11 days after the first yellow fever vaccination. The clonotype was recovered from a man younger than 35 who received the YFV17D yellow fever vaccine. The chain joins TRBV29-1 to TRBJ1-1, with TRBD1 identical over 7 bases. The CDR3, as DNA: TGCAGCGTCCGACAGGGTGGTTTATTGGCTGAAGCTTTCTTT. It yields the protein CSVRQGGLLAEAFF. The variable domain in full, completed from reference TRBV29-1 and TRBJ1-1, reads SAVISQKPSRDICQRGTSLTIQCQVDSQVTMMFWYRQQPGQSLTLIATANQGSEATYESGFVIDKFPISRPNLTFSTLTVSNMSPEDSSIYLCSVRQGGLLAEAFFGQGTRLTVV.